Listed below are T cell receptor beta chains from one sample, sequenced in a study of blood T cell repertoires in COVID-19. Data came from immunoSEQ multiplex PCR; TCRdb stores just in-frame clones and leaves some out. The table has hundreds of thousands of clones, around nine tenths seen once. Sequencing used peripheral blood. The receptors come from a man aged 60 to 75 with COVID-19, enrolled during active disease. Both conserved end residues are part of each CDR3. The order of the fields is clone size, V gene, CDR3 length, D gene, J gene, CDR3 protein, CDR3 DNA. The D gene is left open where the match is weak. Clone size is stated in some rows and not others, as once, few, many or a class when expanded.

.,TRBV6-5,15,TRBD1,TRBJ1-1,CASSFGQGMNTEAFF,TGTGCCAGCAGCTTCGGACAGGGGATGAACACTGAAGCTTTCTTT
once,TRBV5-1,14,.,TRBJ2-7,CASMPQGPSYEQYF,TGCGCCAGCATGCCTCAGGGCCCCTCCTACGAGCAGTACTTC
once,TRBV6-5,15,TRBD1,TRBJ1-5,CASSYSRQGAQPQHF,TGTGCCAGCAGTTACTCGCGACAGGGGGCTCAGCCCCAGCATTTT
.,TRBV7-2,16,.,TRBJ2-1,CASSLQATSSYNEQFF,TGTGCCAGCAGCTTACAGGCGACGAGCTCCTACAATGAGCAGTTCTTC
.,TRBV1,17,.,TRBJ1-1,CTSSQFRGGGGNTEAFF,TGCACCAGCAGCCAATTCCGTGGGGGAGGGGGGAACACTGAAGCTTTCTTT
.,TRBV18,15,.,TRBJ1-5,CASSPLDSPNQPQHF,TGTGCCAGCTCACCCCTGGACAGCCCCAATCAGCCCCAGCATTTT
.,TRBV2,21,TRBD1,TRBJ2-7,CASSETPVKRTGVGLGYEQYF,TGTGCCAGCAGTGAAACGCCGGTCAAGAGGACAGGGGTGGGACTGGGGTACGAGCAGTACTTC
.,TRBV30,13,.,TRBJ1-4,CAWTNPGDEKLFF,TGTGCCTGGACCAACCCGGGGGATGAAAAACTGTTTTTT
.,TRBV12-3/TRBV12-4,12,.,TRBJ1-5,CASSRSNQPQHF,TGTGCCAGCAGCAGGAGCAATCAGCCCCAGCATTTT
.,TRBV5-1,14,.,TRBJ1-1,CASSYGNRNTEAFF,TGCGCCAGCAGCTATGGAAACAGGAACACTGAAGCTTTCTTT
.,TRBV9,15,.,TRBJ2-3,CASSVEAEGTDTQYF,TGTGCCAGCAGCGTAGAAGCGGAGGGCACAGATACGCAGTATTTT
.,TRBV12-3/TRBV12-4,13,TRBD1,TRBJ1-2,CASGTGTNYGYTF,TGTGCCAGCGGGACAGGGACTAACTATGGCTACACCTTC
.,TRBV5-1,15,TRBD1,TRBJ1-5,CASSSGTGPWQPQHF,TGCGCCAGCAGCTCGGGGACAGGCCCTTGGCAGCCCCAGCATTTT
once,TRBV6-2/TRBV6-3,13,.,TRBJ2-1,CASSYSGVREQFF,TGTGCCAGCAGTTACTCCGGGGTGAGGGAGCAGTTCTTC
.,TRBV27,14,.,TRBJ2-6,CASSFHSGANVLTF,TGTGCCAGCAGTTTCCACTCTGGGGCCAACGTCCTGACTTTC
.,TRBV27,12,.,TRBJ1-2,CASRSGGYGYTF,TGTGCCAGCAGGTCCGGGGGGTATGGCTACACCTTC
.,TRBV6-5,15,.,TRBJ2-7,CASGFRGRTSYEQYF,TGTGCCAGCGGGTTTAGGGGCAGAACCTCCTACGAGCAGTACTTC
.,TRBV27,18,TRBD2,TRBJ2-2,CASSLRGTSGTNTGELFF,TGTGCCAGCAGTCTGCGCGGGACTAGCGGAACGAACACCGGGGAGCTGTTTTTT
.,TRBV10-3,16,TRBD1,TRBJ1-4,CAISEGSGQYNEKLFF,TGTGCCATCAGTGAGGGTTCGGGACAGTACAATGAAAAACTGTTTTTT
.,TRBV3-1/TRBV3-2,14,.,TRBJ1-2,CASSQSSGPGGYTF,TGTGCCAGCAGCCAATCCTCAGGGCCAGGGGGCTACACCTTC
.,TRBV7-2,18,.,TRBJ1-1,CASSCRGAGLLFDTEAFF,TGTGCCAGCAGCTGCCGTGGGGCAGGTCTGCTGTTTGACACTGAAGCTTTCTTT
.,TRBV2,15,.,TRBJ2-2,CASSIRVVSTGELFF,TGTGCCAGCAGTATCAGGGTGGTTAGCACCGGGGAGCTGTTTTTT
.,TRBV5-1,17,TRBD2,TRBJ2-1,CASSLGLAGARRNEQFF,TGCGCCAGCAGCTTGGGACTAGCGGGAGCGCGTCGTAATGAGCAGTTCTTC
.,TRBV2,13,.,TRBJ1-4,CASRHRVDEKLFF,TGTGCCAGCAGACACAGGGTTGATGAAAAACTGTTTTTT
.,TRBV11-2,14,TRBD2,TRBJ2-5,CASSLAGERETQYF,TGTGCCAGCAGTTTAGCGGGGGAAAGGGAGACCCAGTACTTC
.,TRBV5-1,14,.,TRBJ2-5,CASSFGQPPETQYF,TGCGCCAGCAGCTTTGGGCAACCTCCCGAGACCCAGTACTTC
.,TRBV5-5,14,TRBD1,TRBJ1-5,CASSTGTGFQPQHF,TGTGCCAGCAGCACCGGGACAGGGTTTCAGCCCCAGCATTTT
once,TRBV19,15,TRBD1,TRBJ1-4,CASSSRQGTNEKLFF,TGTGCCAGTAGTTCCCGACAGGGAACTAATGAAAAACTGTTTTTT
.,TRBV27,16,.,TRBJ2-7,CASSFRIGAIGYEQYF,TGTGCCAGCAGTTTTCGAATAGGGGCGATCGGCTACGAGCAGTACTTC
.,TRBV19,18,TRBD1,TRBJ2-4,CASSIRDSRLLAKNIQYF,TGTGCCAGTAGTATCCGGGACAGCCGTCTCCTAGCCAAAAACATTCAGTACTTC
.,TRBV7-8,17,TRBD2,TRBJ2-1,CASSLPAGALSYNEQFF,TGTGCCAGCAGCTTACCAGCGGGGGCACTCTCCTACAATGAGCAGTTCTTC
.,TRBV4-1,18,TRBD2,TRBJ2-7,CASSQLGLAGGASYEQYF,TGCGCCAGCAGCCAGCTGGGACTAGCGGGTGGAGCTTCCTACGAGCAGTACTTC
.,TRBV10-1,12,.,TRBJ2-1,CARWGLYNEQFF,TGCGCCCGATGGGGCCTATACAATGAGCAGTTCTTC
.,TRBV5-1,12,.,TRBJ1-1,CASSPLGAEAFF,TGCGCCAGCAGCCCATTGGGGGCCGAAGCTTTCTTT
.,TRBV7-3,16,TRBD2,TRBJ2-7,CASSLTRGTSPFEQYF,TGTGCCAGCAGCTTAACAAGGGGGACTAGTCCCTTCGAGCAGTACTTC
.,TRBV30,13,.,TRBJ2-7,CAWSFGTQYEQYF,TGTGCCTGGAGTTTCGGGACTCAATACGAGCAGTACTTC
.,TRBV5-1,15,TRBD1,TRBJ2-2,CASSRGQAETGELFF,TGCGCCAGCAGCCGGGGACAGGCCGAAACCGGGGAGCTGTTTTTT
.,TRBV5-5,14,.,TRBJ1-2,CASSSDSSFYGYTF,TGTGCCAGCAGCTCGGACAGTTCTTTCTATGGCTACACCTTC
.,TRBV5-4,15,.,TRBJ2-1,CASSQSRILNNEQFF,TGTGCCAGCAGCCAAAGCAGGATTCTTAACAATGAGCAGTTCTTC
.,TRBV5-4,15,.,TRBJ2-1,CASSLPLGDNNEQFF,TGTGCCAGCAGCTTGCCGCTAGGGGACAACAATGAGCAGTTCTTC
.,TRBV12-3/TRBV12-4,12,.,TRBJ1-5,CASSWGGQPQHF,TGTGCCAGCAGCTGGGGGGGGCAGCCCCAGCATTTT
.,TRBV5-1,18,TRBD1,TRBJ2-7,CASSLPGTLQGSSYEQYF,TGCGCCAGCAGCTTGCCCGGCACATTACAGGGGAGCTCCTACGAGCAGTACTTC
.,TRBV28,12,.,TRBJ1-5,CASSFLYQPQHF,TGTGCCAGCAGTTTTTTATATCAGCCCCAGCATTTT
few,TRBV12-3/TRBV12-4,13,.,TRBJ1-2,CASTQVPNYGYTF,TGTGCCAGCACCCAGGTCCCTAACTATGGCTACACCTTC
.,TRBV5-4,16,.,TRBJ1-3,CASSLAGSSSGNTIYF,TGTGCCAGCAGCTTGGCAGGGTCGAGCTCTGGAAACACCATATATTTT
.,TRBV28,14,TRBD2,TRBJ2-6,CAARRGSGANVLTF,TGTGCCGCACGGCGGGGGTCTGGGGCCAACGTCCTGACTTTC
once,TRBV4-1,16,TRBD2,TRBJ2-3,CASSLGSGSSTDTQYF,TGCGCCAGCAGCCTAGGTAGCGGGAGTAGCACAGATACGCAGTATTTT
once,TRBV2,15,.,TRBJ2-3,CASRRLDTSTDTQYF,TGTGCCAGCAGACGACTAGACACTAGCACAGATACGCAGTATTTT
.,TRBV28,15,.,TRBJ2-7,CASSFPQGSTYEQYF,TGTGCCAGCAGTTTTCCCCAGGGCTCGACCTACGAGCAGTACTTC
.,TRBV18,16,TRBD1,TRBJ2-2,CASSPGTGPVTGELFF,TGTGCCAGCTCACCAGGGACAGGGCCGGTCACCGGGGAGCTGTTTTTT
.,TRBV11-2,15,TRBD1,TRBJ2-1,CASSLGAGGYNEQFF,TGTGCCAGCAGCTTAGGGGCAGGGGGCTACAATGAGCAGTTCTTC
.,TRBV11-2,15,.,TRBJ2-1,CASSLQRRGYNEQFF,TGTGCCAGCAGCTTGCAAAGGAGAGGGTACAATGAGCAGTTCTTC
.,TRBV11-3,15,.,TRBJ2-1,CASSSTGKYINEQFF,TGTGCCAGCAGCTCAACAGGGAAGTACATCAATGAGCAGTTCTTC
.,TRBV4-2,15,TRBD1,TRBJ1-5,CASSQVSQGVQPQHF,TGTGCCAGCAGCCAAGTTTCGCAGGGGGTACAGCCCCAGCATTTT